The rows below give T cell receptor beta chains drawn from one sample of a study of cytomegalovirus exposure and HLA in healthy donors. Assay: immunoSEQ multiplex PCR; the TCRdb copy retains only in-frame clones and omits some. This table holds around 100,000 clones, around 78% found once. Material: PBMCs. The receptors shown here come from a man aged 40-55 years in good health and CMV-seronegative. CDR3s include the opening cysteine and the closing phenylalanine or tryptophan. A D gene is named only where the DNA matches it firmly. Clone size is not always given. Where it is, it says once, few, many or a class for expanded clones.

abundance,d_gene,v_gene,j_gene,CDR3nt,CDR3aa
few,TRBD1,TRBV7-9,TRBJ1-2,TGTGCCAGCAGCTCACCCTTTGAGGGACAGGGACCATCCGATGGCTACACCTTC,CASSSPFEGQGPSDGYTF
NA,NA,TRBV5-1,TRBJ2-7,TGCGCCAGCAGCCCTGGACATCGACTCTCCTACGAGCAGTACTTC,CASSPGHRLSYEQYF
NA,TRBD1,TRBV27,TRBJ2-7,TGTGCCAGCAGTTTAGAACTGACAGGGTTCTACGAGCAGTACTTC,CASSLELTGFYEQYF
NA,NA,TRBV9,TRBJ2-3,TGTGCCAGCAGCGTAGATCCGGGCGGGGCCACAGATACGCAGTATTTT,CASSVDPGGATDTQYF
NA,TRBD2,TRBV7-8,TRBJ2-1,TGTGCCAGCAGCTTCGTTGGGATCTTAGCGGGGGGGCCGGTGGATGAGCAGTTCTTC,CASSFVGILAGGPVDEQFF
NA,TRBD2,TRBV6-5,TRBJ2-3,TGTGCCAGCAGCTATAGCGGGGGGGCTACAGATACGCAGTATTTT,CASSYSGGATDTQYF
NA,NA,TRBV11-3,TRBJ1-2,TGTGCCAGCAGCTTAGAGGGGGGACTCAGGTACACCTTC,CASSLEGGLRYTF
NA,TRBD1,TRBV6-6,TRBJ2-3,TGTGCCAGCAGTTACCCCACAGGGGATCCCACAGATACGCAGTATTTT,CASSYPTGDPTDTQYF
few,NA,TRBV19,TRBJ1-5,TGTGCCAGTAGTATAGTAGGAGGGGACAATCAGCCCCAGCATTTT,CASSIVGGDNQPQHF
NA,NA,TRBV2,TRBJ2-7,TGTGCCAGCAGAGCGGACCTTAACCTAGGCTACGAGCAGTACTTC,CASRADLNLGYEQYF
NA,TRBD1,TRBV6-5,TRBJ1-2,TGTGCCAGCAGTTCGACCCTGACAGGGGCCGAATATGGCTACACCTTC,CASSSTLTGAEYGYTF
NA,NA,TRBV7-6,TRBJ2-2,TGTGCCAGCAGCCGTACAGGGTCGGCCGGGGAGCTGTTTTTT,CASSRTGSAGELFF
few,TRBD1,TRBV5-4,TRBJ1-5,TGTGCCAGCAGCTCCGGGACAGGTAGGAATCAGCCCCAGCATTTT,CASSSGTGRNQPQHF
NA,TRBD1,TRBV19,TRBJ2-7,TGTGCCAGTAGTATAGCCCGGGACAGGGGGGAGGCCTACGAGCAGTACTTC,CASSIARDRGEAYEQYF